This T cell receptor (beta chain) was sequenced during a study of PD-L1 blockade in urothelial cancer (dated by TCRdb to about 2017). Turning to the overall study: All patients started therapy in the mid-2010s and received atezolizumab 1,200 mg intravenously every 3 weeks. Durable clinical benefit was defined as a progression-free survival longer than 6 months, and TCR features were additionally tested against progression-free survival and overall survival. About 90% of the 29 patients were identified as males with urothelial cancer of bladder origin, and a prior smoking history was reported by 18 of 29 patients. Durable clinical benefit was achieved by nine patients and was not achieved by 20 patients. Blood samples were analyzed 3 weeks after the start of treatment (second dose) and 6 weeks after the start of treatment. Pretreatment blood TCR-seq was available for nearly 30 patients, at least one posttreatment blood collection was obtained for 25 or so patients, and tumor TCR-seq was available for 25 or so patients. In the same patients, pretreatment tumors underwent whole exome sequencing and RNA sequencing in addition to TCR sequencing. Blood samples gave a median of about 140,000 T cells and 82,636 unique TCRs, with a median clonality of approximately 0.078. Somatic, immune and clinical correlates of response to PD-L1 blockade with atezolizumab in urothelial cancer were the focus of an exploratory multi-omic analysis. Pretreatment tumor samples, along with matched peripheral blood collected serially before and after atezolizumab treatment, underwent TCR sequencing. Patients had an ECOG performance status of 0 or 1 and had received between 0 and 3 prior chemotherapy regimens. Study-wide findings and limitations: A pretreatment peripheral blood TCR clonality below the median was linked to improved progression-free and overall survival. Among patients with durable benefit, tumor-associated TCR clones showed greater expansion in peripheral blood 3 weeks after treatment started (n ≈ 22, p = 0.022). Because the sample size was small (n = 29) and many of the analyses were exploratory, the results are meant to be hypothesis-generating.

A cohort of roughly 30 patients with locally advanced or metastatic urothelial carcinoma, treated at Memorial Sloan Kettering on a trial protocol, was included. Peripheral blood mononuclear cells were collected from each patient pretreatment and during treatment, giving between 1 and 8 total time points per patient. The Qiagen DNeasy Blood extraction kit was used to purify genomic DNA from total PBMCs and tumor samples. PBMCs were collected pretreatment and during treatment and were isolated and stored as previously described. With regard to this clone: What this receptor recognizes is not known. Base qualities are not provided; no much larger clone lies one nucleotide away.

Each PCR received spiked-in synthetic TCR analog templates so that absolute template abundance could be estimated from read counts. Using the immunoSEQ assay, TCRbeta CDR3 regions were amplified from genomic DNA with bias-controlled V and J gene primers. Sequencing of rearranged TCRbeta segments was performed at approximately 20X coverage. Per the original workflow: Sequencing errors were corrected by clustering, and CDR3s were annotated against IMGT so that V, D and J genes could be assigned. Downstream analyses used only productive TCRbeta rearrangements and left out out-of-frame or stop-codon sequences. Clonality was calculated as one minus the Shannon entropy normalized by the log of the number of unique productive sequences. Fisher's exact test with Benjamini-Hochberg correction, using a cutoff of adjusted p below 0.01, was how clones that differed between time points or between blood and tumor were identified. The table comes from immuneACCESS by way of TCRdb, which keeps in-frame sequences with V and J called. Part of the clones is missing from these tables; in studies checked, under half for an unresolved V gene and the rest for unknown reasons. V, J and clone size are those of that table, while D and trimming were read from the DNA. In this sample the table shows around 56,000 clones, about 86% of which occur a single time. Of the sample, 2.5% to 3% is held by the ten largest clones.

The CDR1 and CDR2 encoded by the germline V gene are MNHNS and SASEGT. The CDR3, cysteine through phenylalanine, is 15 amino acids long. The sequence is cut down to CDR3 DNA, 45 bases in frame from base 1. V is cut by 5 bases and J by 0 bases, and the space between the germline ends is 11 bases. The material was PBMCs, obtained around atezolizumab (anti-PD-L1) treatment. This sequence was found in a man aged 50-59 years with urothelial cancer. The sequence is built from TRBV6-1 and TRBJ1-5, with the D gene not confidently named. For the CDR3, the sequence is CASSTTSNSNQPQHF. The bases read TGTGCCAGCAGTACGACATCAAATAGCAATCAGCCCCAGCATTTT.